This TCR beta chain was obtained from a study of cytotoxic CD8 clonotypes in ibrutinib-treated CLL. Whole-study context: The patients, some 12 relapsed/refractory and approximately 16 treatment-naive, included about 18 who were IGHV unmutated.

Only a few counts were recorded for this clone. Its matching antigen is unknown. Measured with immunoSEQ multiplex PCR; TCRdb has only the in-frame clones, and not every one. The data hold 330,000 or so clones, with roughly two thirds observed a single time. Points from the study as a whole: At baseline, clonality was higher than in age-matched healthy donors and correlated with CD8+ counts. Public clonotypes were uncommon and contracted or stayed stable on treatment.

The TCR originated in a human donor with chronic lymphocytic leukemia. The material sequenced was PBMCs, taken after 36 months of ibrutinib treatment.

The CDR3 sequence: CASSLQPPTGAGNQPQHF. The CDR3 DNA sequence: TGTGCCAGCAGTTTACAACCCCCGACAGGGGCTGGCAATCAGCCCCAGCATTTT. The chain employs TRBV28 and TRBJ1-5; 8 positions agree with TRBD1. V lost 2 bases to trimming and J lost 2 bases; unmatched junction nucleotides: 11. CDR3 size: 18 residues. Germline lookup yields CDR1 MDHEN and CDR2 SYDVKM. Drawing the rest from reference TRBV28 and TRBJ1-5, the complete variable domain is DVKVTQSSRYLVKRTGEKVFLECVQDMDHENMFWYRQDPGLGLRLIYFSYDVKMKEKGDIPEGYSVSREKKERFSLILESASTNQTSMYLCASSLQPPTGAGNQPQHFGDGTRLSIL.